This T cell receptor beta chain was sequenced for a study of shared clonotypes between healthy human individuals. The study, taken as a whole, reports: Clonotype sharing among donors, it was expected, would be affected by sequencing depth.

Naive CD8 cells, CD45RO-negative and positively selected for CCR7, excluded terminally differentiated effector memory CD45RA+ cells. Losses at the gene ends were 4 bases for V and 7 bases for J; bases not matched to a gene: 7. This CDR3 has 16 amino acids. Germline CDR1 is SEHNR and CDR2 is FQNEAQ (reference sequence). TCRdb's table, derived via immunoSEQ multiplex PCR, lists solely in-frame clones and lacks some. The data contain some 2.1 million clones, approximately 95% of them seen just once; the ten biggest clones take up approximately 1.2%. As concerns this clone: Its antigen is not known.

The source is a man younger than 30 in good health. The material sequenced was naive CD8+ T cells sorted from blood. This rearrangement joins TRBV7-9 to TRBJ2-2, with 12 bases lining up with TRBD1. Here the CDR3 reads CASSSGTGGEGGELFF. In DNA, the CDR3 is TGTGCCAGCAGCTCCGGGACAGGGGGCGAAGGCGGGGAGCTGTTTTTT.